This T cell receptor beta chain was sequenced in a study of blood T cell repertoires in COVID-19. Across the study: The origin of the acute and convalescent COVID-19 samples was the United States, Italy and Spain. Nucleic acid was either cDNA or gDNA, and it came from T cells, B-cell-depleted T cells, or PBMCs.

Enrolment of Seattle patients took place during active infection, and they were followed longitudinally. In the authors' methods: Researchers report that nucleated cell counts were estimated from reference gene primer amplification. TCRdb's copy holds only in-frame clones and misses some; the assay was immunoSEQ multiplex PCR. V and J calls and clone size are copied from that table; D and trimming were computed from the DNA. The data contain around 300,000 clones, approximately 89% of them singletons. Germline CDR1 SGHRS, CDR2 YFSETQ. CDR3 length: 15 amino acids. With V trimmed by 0 bases and J by 8 bases, 6 bases remained unmatched.

The sample consisted of peripheral blood. The gene calls are TRBV5-1 and TRBJ2-1, with 9 bases identical to TRBD2. This TCR derives from a woman under 40 with COVID-19, enrolled during active disease. The DNA for the CDR3 is TGCGCCAGCAGCTTGGCCCTAGCGGGGAGCTATGAGCAGTTCTTC. Encoded protein: CASSLALAGSYEQFF.